The source of this T cell receptor (beta chain) is a study of blood T cell repertoires in COVID-19. Turning to the study itself: Spain, Italy and the United States supplied samples that represented acute and convalescent COVID-19. From T cells, B-cell-depleted T cells, or PBMCs came the material, which was cDNA or gDNA.

Each recovered donor of Cohort 3 presented with two negative PCRs, clearance, or symptom resolution. Authors' data handling: The assay estimated nucleated cells by amplifying reference gene primers. Sequenced by immunoSEQ multiplex PCR; TCRdb stores in-frame clones only, minus some. From that table come the V and J calls and clone size; the DNA was used to work out D and trimming. The sample has around 130,000 clones; around 84% are singletons. The germline CDR1 and CDR2 sequences are LNHDA and SQIVND (reference sequence). Trimming at V came to 7 bases and at J to 4 bases, leaving 13 bases not matched to a gene. The CDR3 totals 18 residues.

This TCR came from a woman aged 25-40 years who had recovered from COVID-19. The source material was PBMCs or T cells enriched from blood (not recorded which). This chain connects TRBV19 to TRBJ2-1, with TRBD2 matching 13 bases. Here the CDR3 DNA reads TGTGCCAGTAATCCCGGGACTAGCGGGACGGACATTTACAATGAGCAGTTCTTC. It translates to CASNPGTSGTDIYNEQFF.